This TCR beta chain was identified in a study of OX40 agonist ivuxolimab in advanced cancers. The overall study: Participants could have had prior anti-PD-1, anti-PD-L1 or anti-CTLA-4 therapy, and more than 35% had some.

The germline V gene encodes CDR1 SSHAT and CDR2 FNYEAQ (reference sequence). J gave up 6 bases and V 4 bases, and 7 bases lay outside the gene matches. The CDR3 contains 15 residues. In regard to this clone: The target antigen is unknown.

The assay was immunoSEQ multiplex PCR, and TCRdb's table has in-frame clones only and misses some. This repertoire shows roughly 41,000 clones, around four fifths found once; its top ten account for about two fifths. Study conclusions and caveats: In CD8+ T cells, expanded clones were on average more numerous than in CD4+. Normalized T-cell clonal expansion was also low in some nonresponders.

The TCR sequence derives from an adult with an advanced solid tumor such as melanoma, head and neck, liver or kidney cancer. The source was CD4+ or CD8+ T cells sorted from blood, collected in a trial of the OX40 agonist ivuxolimab. The V gene is TRBV7-7, the J gene TRBJ2-2; 8 nucleotides agree with TRBD1. CDR3 residues: CASSYDRGEAGELFF. The CDR3 bases are TGTGCCAGCAGCTACGACAGGGGAGAGGCCGGGGAGCTGTTTTTT.